The subject of this entry is one TCR beta chain. This clonotype was counted at least ten times. It lacks a known antigen. Per-nucleotide qualities are absent, and no much larger clonotype sits a single base away. The source of the sample is a study of human T cells and chemical hapten exposure listed by TCRdb under 2021. About the full investigation: For sensitization, 2% DPC in acetone was applied to a roughly 2 cm by roughly 2 cm area of upper inner arm skin. Weekly therapeutic DPC doses were additionally applied to the scalp of patients throughout the approximately 24-week study period. Patch testing was performed on the upper back with Finn chambers containing 0.01% DPC, and the patch tests were scored after 6 days according to International Contact Dermatitis Research Group standards. Alopecia areata with under or over 50% scalp involvement, alopecia totalis and alopecia universalis were represented in the patient cohort, which was mostly female. Libraries were pooled for sequencing, and variation in per-sample TCR yields was attributed mainly to small differences in library volumes within the pool. Peripheral blood TCR repertoire changes were tracked in vivo in alopecia patients during primary and secondary sensitization to the hapten diphenylcyclopropenone (DPC). Patient blood was sampled pre-sensitization (week 0) and at 2, 6 and about 24 weeks after DPC sensitization. For TCR sequencing, blood came from twenty-nine alopecia patients at anywhere from one to four time points (pre-sensitization, 2, 6 and 24 weeks).

From V the trimming removes 6 bases and from J it removes 4 bases, while the gene matches leave 4 bases of the junction unaccounted for. From cysteine to phenylalanine, the CDR3 is 13 amino acids long. Solely the CDR3 DNA is kept, with 39 bases framed from the first base. CDR1 and CDR2 are read off the germline V gene (reference sequence) as MNHEY and SMNVEV. Summary of the overall study and its limitations: A positive correlation was found between the number of PT1 expanded TCRs and patch test score, with significance reached at thresholds 8, 16 and 32 but not 4. Repeated subsampling changed both the strength of the expansion versus patch-test correlation and the threshold at which the correlation became significant. Alopecia, a presumed autoimmune disease, was present in all patients, so the immune response of the patients might differ from that of healthy individuals. Expanded TCRs formed significantly more large CDR3 similarity clusters than pre-sensitization or healthy control sets, consistent with antigen-driven responses. DPC sensitization did not change the number of TCRs with a frequency above 1 in 1000, and there was no evidence of changes in global repertoire structure.

Library creation used RACE. Instrument used: NextSeq 500. Library preparation attached unique molecular identifiers to individual cDNA molecules for quantitative, reproducible TCR counting. Both TCR alpha and TCR beta chains were sequenced from each blood RNA sample. Regarding the original processing steps: A median of around 100,000 TCRs per sample was observed, with a range of 23,224 to 690,600. V, J and CDR3 annotation of the TCR reads was carried out using the Decombinator software suite. For the PS versus PT1 abundance plots, all samples were subsampled to the same number of TCRs (28,000). TCRs were defined as expanded if absent before sensitization and observed at least eight times at the 2-week time point. In-frame beta chains were kept once TCRdb had trimmed the public reads at Q25 with fastp and called clones with MiXCR. Each CDR3 protein appears once, grouped with its most common genes and DNA. These V and J calls rely on TCRdb rather than the paper's analysis. The sample table lists about 100,000 distinct CDR3 sequences, approximately 10% of them with a count of one. The ten largest clones capture around 3.5% of the sample.

In the paper's terms, the time point label means: patch test 1, 2 weeks after DPC sensitization. Interpreted using the paper, the treatment or condition label stands for: therapeutic diphenylcyclopropenone sensitization with weekly scalp DPC. At each patch-test visit, blood was drawn before the patch test was applied. Patients were considered eligible if aged 18 to 70, diagnosed with alopecia and deemed suitable for DPC therapy, and patients were excluded if pregnant. Unfractionated whole blood was collected in Tempus Blood RNA tubes, and total RNA was extracted from that blood. This receptor was taken from a woman aged 40 to 50 with alopecia areata. Some clones in this sample may be carry-over from other donors' samples. This chain joins TRBV27 to TRBJ2-7, with 9 bases aligning to TRBD1. The sequencing here drew on whole blood, taken in connection with sensitization to the hapten diphenylcyclopropenone (DPC). The bases are TGTGCCAGCAGATCGACAGGGGGATACGAGCAGTACTTC. Translated, it gives CASRSTGGYEQYF.